The rows below give T cell receptor beta chains drawn from one sample of a study of T-cell reconstitution after alpha-beta-depleted transplantation in children. TCRdb processed the PCR reads anew with MiXCR; each CDR3 protein has one entry. The repertoire holds some 490,000 distinct CDR3 sequences, with 12% as singletons. Sequenced here: PBMCs from the stem cell graft donor, sampled from the stem cell graft. Receptors originate from a human donor who donated a stem cell graft to a child with combined immunodeficiency. CDR3s include the opening cysteine and the closing phenylalanine or tryptophan. A D gene is named only where the DNA matches it firmly. The listing skips clone size in some rows; elsewhere it reads once, few, many or a size class.

cdr3_aa	cdr3_nt	v_call	d_call	j_call	clone_size
CASSSGTGIYEQYF	TGTGCCAGCAGTTCAGGGACCGGTATCTACGAGCAGTACTTC	TRBV27	-	TRBJ2-7	many
CASSQDLVRAGELFF	TGTGCCAGCAGCCAAGATTTGGTGAGGGCCGGGGAGCTGTTTTTT	TRBV3-1	-	TRBJ2-2	few
CASSKALRTGSYEQYF	TGTGCCAGCAGCAAAGCGTTAAGGACAGGATCCTACGAGCAGTACTTC	TRBV21-1	-	TRBJ2-7	-
CASSQGGGREQYF	TGTGCCAGCAGCCAAGGGGGGGGACGGGAGCAGTACTTC	TRBV3-1	TRBD2	TRBJ2-7	-
CASSFDWSFDEQFF	TGTGCCAGCAGCTTTGATTGGAGTTTCGATGAGCAGTTCTTC	TRBV7-9	-	TRBJ2-1	-
CASSRDRVQETQYF	TGTGCCAGTTCCCGGGACAGGGTCCAAGAGACCCAGTACTTC	TRBV14	TRBD1	TRBJ2-5	-
CSVERGGYNEQFF	TGCAGCGTTGAGCGGGGGGGCTACAATGAGCAGTTCTTC	TRBV29-1	TRBD2	TRBJ2-1	many
CASSLYYQREVYNEQFF	TGTGCCAGCAGCTTATATTACCAGCGGGAGGTCTACAATGAGCAGTTCTTC	TRBV11-2	TRBD2	TRBJ2-1	many
CASSLQAGAVHEQYF	TGTGCCAGCAGTTTACAGGCGGGGGCAGTCCACGAGCAGTACTTC	TRBV12-3/TRBV12-4	-	TRBJ2-7	few
CASSSGTGAGNTIYF	TGTGCCAGCAGTTCCGGGACAGGGGCTGGAAACACCATATATTTT	TRBV12-3/TRBV12-4	TRBD1	TRBJ1-3	few
CSARDIDRTNQPQHF	TGCAGTGCTAGAGATATCGACAGGACTAATCAGCCCCAGCATTTT	TRBV20-1	-	TRBJ1-5	few
CASSPIETAGELFF	TGTGCCAGCAGCCCGATAGAAACGGCCGGGGAGCTGTTTTTT	TRBV6-1	-	TRBJ2-2	-
CAWTYGGPRRSYEQYF	TGTGCCTGGACCTATGGAGGGCCTAGAAGGTCCTACGAGCAGTACTTC	TRBV30	-	TRBJ2-7	many
CASSQENRDEQFF	TGTGCCAGCAGCCAAGAAAATCGCGATGAGCAGTTCTTC	TRBV3-1	-	TRBJ2-1	few
CASSLMQGNTEAFF	TGCGCCAGCAGCTTGATGCAGGGGAACACTGAAGCTTTCTTT	TRBV5-1	-	TRBJ1-1	-
CASSESARIQETQYF	TGTGCCAGCAGTGAATCGGCACGGATACAAGAGACCCAGTACTTC	TRBV25-1	-	TRBJ2-5	few
CASSSRTSGGAWDTQYF	TGTGCCAGCAGCTCCCGGACTAGCGGGGGGGCCTGGGATACGCAGTATTTT	TRBV13	TRBD2	TRBJ2-3	many
CASSPGQPRQEAFF	TGTGCCAGCAGCCCGGGACAGCCACGCCAAGAAGCTTTCTTT	TRBV12-3/TRBV12-4	TRBD1	TRBJ1-1	-
CASSEGQESRYEQYF	TGTGCCAGCAGTGAGGGACAGGAGTCCCGCTACGAGCAGTACTTC	TRBV27	TRBD1	TRBJ2-7	few
CASSYSMGTGIADYGYTF	TGTGCCAGCAGTTACTCGATGGGGACAGGGATCGCCGACTATGGCTACACCTTC	TRBV6-5	TRBD1	TRBJ1-2	few
CASSLGQNYEQYF	TGTGCCAGCAGTCTGGGACAGAACTACGAGCAGTACTTC	TRBV7-3	TRBD1	TRBJ2-7	many
CASSHLDILSYNEQFF	TGCGCCAGCAGCCACCTCGACATCCTCTCCTACAATGAGCAGTTCTTC	TRBV4-1	-	TRBJ2-1	many
CSARDEAGVANEQFF	TGCAGTGCTAGAGATGAAGCGGGAGTAGCCAATGAGCAGTTCTTC	TRBV20-1	TRBD2	TRBJ2-1	many
CASSLYTSGGASDTQYF	TGTGCCAGCAGCTTATATACTAGCGGGGGGGCATCGGATACGCAGTATTTT	TRBV11-2	TRBD2	TRBJ2-3	-
CASSQGVGGTGELFF	TGCGCCAGCAGCCAAGGCGTGGGGGGCACCGGGGAGCTGTTTTTT	TRBV4-3	-	TRBJ2-2	-
CASSLRPGALSSYNSPLHF	TGCGCCAGCAGCCTTCGGCCCGGGGCACTTAGCTCCTATAATTCACCCCTCCACTTT	TRBV4-3	-	TRBJ1-6	many
CSARDLASQGGNSPLHF	TGCAGTGCTAGAGATTTGGCCTCCCAGGGCGGAAATTCACCCCTCCACTTT	TRBV20-1	-	TRBJ1-6	many
CASSLEPGLAGDEQFF	TGCGCCAGCAGCTTGGAGCCGGGACTAGCGGGAGATGAGCAGTTCTTC	TRBV5-1	TRBD2	TRBJ2-1	many
CASSAGPREDGEQFF	TGCGCCAGCAGCGCCGGACCCAGGGAGGATGGTGAGCAGTTCTTC	TRBV5-1	-	TRBJ2-1	-
CAWNSGGNTIYF	TGTGCCTGGAATTCAGGTGGAAACACCATATATTTT	TRBV30	-	TRBJ1-3	few
CASSLTSGGQENEQFF	TGTGCCAGCAGTTTAACAAGCGGGGGCCAGGAGAATGAGCAGTTCTTC	TRBV7-2	TRBD2	TRBJ2-1	-
CASRTRDHEQYF	TGTGCCAGCAGGACTAGGGATCACGAGCAGTACTTC	TRBV27	-	TRBJ2-7	few
CSGHGDQETQYF	TGCAGCGGCCACGGGGACCAAGAGACCCAGTACTTC	TRBV29-1	-	TRBJ2-5	few
CASSLHFAGLAGDANTGELFF	TGTGCCAGCAGTTTGCATTTTGCGGGACTAGCGGGAGACGCGAACACCGGGGAGCTGTTTTTT	TRBV12-3/TRBV12-4	TRBD2	TRBJ2-2	-
CSVAELAYRDGNEQFF	TGCAGCGTTGCGGAACTCGCTTACAGGGACGGCAATGAGCAGTTCTTC	TRBV29-1	-	TRBJ2-1	many
CASRRGSGTDTDTQYF	TGTGCCAGCAGGCGTGGTAGCGGGACCGACACAGATACGCAGTATTTT	TRBV6-1	TRBD2	TRBJ2-3	few
CASSFGQGASNEQFF	TGTGCCAGCAGTTTCGGGCAGGGGGCAAGCAATGAGCAGTTCTTC	TRBV27	TRBD1	TRBJ2-1	many